The 21 T cell receptor beta chains presented below share a single source sample, sequenced in a study of T cell responses to AZD1222 COVID-19 vaccine. Only in-frame clones appear in the TCRdb table, and some are missing; sequencing was by immunoSEQ multiplex PCR. The table lists 140,000 to 150,000 clones, 70% to 90% of them singletons. Sequencing was performed on peripheral blood, taken on day 0 of AZD1222 vaccination. The receptor source for this set is an adult in good health.

This clone occurred once. The chain links TRBV10-1 to TRBJ2-5; the D gene is possibly TRBD1 (5 bases). Deletions cut 1 base from V and 3 bases from J, with 9 bases between. The CDR3 loop spans 14 amino acids. Per germline, CDR1 WNHNN and CDR2 SYGVQD (reference sequence). The CDR3 reads CASSEFGHEETQYF. The CDR3 nucleotides are TGCGCCAGCAGTGAGTTTGGACACGAAGAGACCCAGTACTTC.

In DNA form, the CDR3 reads TGTGCCAGCAGTGACAGGGCTGAAAAACTGTTTTTT. Its protein product is CASSDRAEKLFF. J is TRBJ1-4 and V is TRBV6-2 or TRBV6-3; 7 nucleotides align to TRBD1. V lost 5 bases and J lost 7; bases outside the gene matches: 1. This CDR3 spans 12 amino acids. The germline V gene has CDR1 MNHEY and CDR2 SVGEGT.

This chain links TRBV28 with TRBJ2-7, with 9 bases matching TRBD2. J gave up 4 bases and V 6 bases, and 4 bases lay outside the gene matches. This CDR3 is 13 amino acids long. CDR1 is MDHEN and CDR2 is SYDVKM in the germline V gene. CDR3 residues: CASRPSGTYEQYF. CDR3 nucleotide sequence: TGTGCCAGCAGGCCTAGCGGGACTTACGAGCAGTACTTC.

Turning to this clone: This CDR3 is also generated by other DNA sequences in the sample. This chain uses TRBV18 with TRBJ1-1; maybe TRBD1 (5 bases). The V gene lost 2 bases and the J gene lost 3 bases, with 10 bases spanning the gap. Germline V gives CDR1 KGHSH, CDR2 LQKENI. This CDR3 has 14 residues. The CDR3 nucleotides are TGTGCCAGCTCACCAACCGGGGGTGACACTGAAGCTTTCTTT. This sequence encodes CASSPTGGDTEAFF. The whole variable domain, remainder taken from reference TRBV18 and TRBJ1-1, is NAGVMQNPRHLVRRRGQEARLRCSPMKGHSHVYWYRQLPEEGLKFMVYLQKENIIDESGMPKERFSAEFPKEGPSILRIQQVVRGDSAAYFCASSPTGGDTEAFFGQGTRLTVV.

The rearrangement links TRBV9 to TRBJ2-7, with 9 bases that match TRBD2. With V trimmed by 3 bases and J by 4 bases, 14 bases remained unmatched. The CDR3 runs 17 residues. Germline CDR1 and CDR2: SGDLS and YYNGEE. The CDR3 spells CASSASPLAGGPYEQYF. CDR3 nucleotide sequence: TGTGCCAGCAGCGCCAGCCCTCTCGCGGGAGGGCCTTACGAGCAGTACTTC.

The chain has TRBV27 and TRBJ1-6; a weak D match, TRBD1 (5 bases). CDR1 and CDR2 from the germline V gene are MNHEY and SMNVEV (reference sequence). Trimming pared 3 bases from V and 7 bases from J, leaving 13 bases between. This CDR3 has 15 amino acids. The DNA of the CDR3 is TGTGCCAGCAGTTTCGGGGCCGCGGGGAATTCACCCCTCCACTTT. As protein: CASSFGAAGNSPLHF.

V gene TRBV5-4 combines with J gene TRBJ2-5; a weak D match, TRBD1 (5 bases). The CDR3 covers 14 residues. Trimming cost V 3 bases and J 2 bases, with 11 bases left between them. Germline values: CDR1 SGHNT, CDR2 YYREEE (reference sequence). In DNA, the CDR3 is TGTGCCAGCAGCTGGGGCGCCAGACAAGAGACCCAGTACTTC. The encoded protein is CASSWGARQETQYF.

V is TRBV7-9 and J is TRBJ1-2; 9 nucleotides agree with TRBD1. The V and J ends lost 5 bases and 5 bases, in that order; junction bases with no gene match: 3. Germline CDR1 is SEHNR and CDR2 is FQNEAQ (reference sequence). The CDR3 covers 13 residues. The DNA of the CDR3 is TGTGCCAGCAGCCCGGGACAGGGTTATGGCTACACCTTC. Its protein is CASSPGQGYGYTF.

CDR3 loop: CASSQGRTGELFF. CDR3 in DNA: TGTGCCAGCAGCCAAGGGCGAACCGGGGAGCTGTTTTTT. The chain couples TRBV14 to TRBJ2-2; D is unresolved. V shed 1 base and J shed 5 bases, with 5 bases lying between them. CDR1 and CDR2 (germline): SGHDN, FVKESK. The CDR3 is 13 residues long. Variable domain in full (rest from reference TRBV14 and TRBJ2-2): EAGVTQFPSHSVIEKGQTVTLRCDPISGHDNLYWYRRVMGKEIKFLLHFVKESKQDESGMPNNRFLAERTGGTYSTLKVQPAELEDSGVYFCASSQGRTGELFFGEGSRLTVL.

The CDR3: CASRTSGGEQYF. As DNA, the CDR3 is TGTGCCAGCAGGACTAGCGGGGGGGAGCAGTACTTC. The rearrangement links TRBV6-5 to TRBJ2-7, with 13 bases lining up with TRBD2. The V segment lost 6 bases and the J segment 7 bases; nucleotides outside the gene matches: 0. From germline, CDR1 is MNHEY and CDR2 SVGAGI. The CDR3 totals 12 residues.

V and J are TRBV27 and TRBJ1-3; D perhaps matches TRBD1 (5 bases). The CDR3 is 15 residues long. V was pared by 5 bases and J by 7 bases, with 18 bases between. Germline V lookup: CDR1 MNHEY, CDR2 SMNVEV (reference sequence). The CDR3 nucleotides read TGTGCCAGCAGTCCCAAGGGGCTCTTCGGGAACACCATATATTTT. This sequence encodes CASSPKGLFGNTIYF.

The chain recombines TRBV27 with TRBJ1-2, with D perhaps matching TRBD1 (6 bases). From germline, CDR1 is MNHEY and CDR2 SMNVEV (reference sequence). V dropped 2 bases and J dropped 2 bases, with 9 bases sitting between them. This CDR3 has 14 residues. The CDR3 protein is CASSLRTENYGYTF. The CDR3 DNA follows: TGTGCCAGCAGTTTAAGGACAGAGAACTATGGCTACACCTTC.

A word on this clone: The identical CDR3 is also encoded by other nucleotide sequences in the sample. The chain is built from TRBV5-1 and TRBJ2-1, with D hard to call. The CDR3 consists of 15 residues. The V end was cut by 3 bases, the J end by 0 bases, with 10 bases between. The V gene's germline CDR1 is SGHRS and CDR2 YFSETQ. CDR3 loop: CASSSTRSSYNEQFF. The CDR3 nucleotides are TGCGCCAGCAGCTCCACCCGGAGCTCCTACAATGAGCAGTTCTTC. Based on the CDR3 plus reference TRBV5-1 and TRBJ2-1, the full variable domain is KAGVTQTPRYLIKTRGQQVTLSCSPISGHRSVSWYQQTPGQGLQFLFEYFSETQRNKGNFPGRFSGRQFSNSRSEMNVSTLELGDSALYLCASSSTRSSYNEQFFGPGTRLTVL.

The chain uses TRBV25-1 and TRBJ1-2, with TRBD1 matching over 8 bases. The V segment lost 4 bases and the J segment 2 bases; nucleotides outside the gene matches: 6. Germline V CDR1 and CDR2: MGHDK, SYGVNS. This CDR3 region has 15 residues. In nucleotides, the CDR3 is TGTGCCAGCAGTGGGCAGGGGGCGAGGAACTATGGCTACACCTTC. This gives the protein CASSGQGARNYGYTF.

The V call is TRBV7-2, the J call TRBJ2-3, with 10 positions matching TRBD2. The CDR3 sequence is 17 residues long. CDR1 SGHTA and CDR2 FQGNSA come from the germline V gene. J was trimmed by 7 bases and V by 2 bases; bases with no gene match: 12. CDR3 sequence: CASSLRVSGGAVNTQYF. The CDR3 DNA is TGTGCCAGCAGCTTACGGGTCAGCGGGGGGGCAGTAAATACGCAGTATTTT.

The chain has TRBV27 and TRBJ2-1; tentative D call: TRBD1 (5 bases). Trimming left V 4 bases short and J 5 bases short, with 9 bases between. The germline gives CDR1 MNHEY, CDR2 SMNVEV (reference sequence). The CDR3 sequence is 13 residues long. The CDR3 loop reads CASSWQGNNEQFF. The CDR3 DNA sequence: TGTGCCAGCAGTTGGCAGGGTAACAATGAGCAGTTCTTC.

V is TRBV15 and J is TRBJ1-1, with D unclear. Trimming pared 6 bases from V and 8 bases from J, leaving 13 bases between. The CDR3 length is 12 residues. Germline lookup yields CDR1 LNHNV and CDR2 YYDKDF (reference sequence). In nucleotides, the CDR3 is TGTGCCACCAGTCCGAATGTTGGGGAAGCTTTCTTT. Protein sequence: CATSPNVGEAFF.

J is TRBJ2-3 and V is TRBV7-2; 9 bases fit TRBD2. Unmatched junction bases numbered 9, after V lost 5 bases and J lost 6 bases. CDR1 and CDR2 from the germline V gene are SGHTA and FQGNSA. The CDR3 loop spans 15 amino acids. The CDR3 region is CASSQGLAHWDTQYF. CDR3 nucleotide sequence: TGTGCCAGCAGCCAGGGACTAGCCCATTGGGATACGCAGTATTTT.

This chain uses TRBV4-2 with TRBJ1-6; 7 nucleotides agree with TRBD1. This CDR3 is built from 17 residues. The germline V gene has CDR1 LGHNA and CDR2 YNFKEQ. Germline trimming cut 3 bases from V and 0 bases from J; bases unmatched to any gene: 5. In DNA, the CDR3 is TGTGCCAGCAGCCAGACAGGGTCAAGCTCCTATAATTCACCCCTCCACTTT. This encodes CASSQTGSSSYNSPLHF.

The CDR3 region is CASRGSGGNTIYF. The CDR3 DNA follows: TGTGCCAGCAGAGGGAGTGGGGGAAACACCATATATTTT. V gene TRBV7-9 combines with J gene TRBJ1-3; no definite D call. The length of the CDR3 is 13 residues. In germline, CDR1 is SEHNR, CDR2 FQNEAQ (reference sequence). V was pared by 6 bases and J by 4 bases, with 10 bases between.

Ten or more counts support this clone. This chain uses TRBV4-2 with TRBJ1-5, with D uncertain. CDR3 length: 15 residues. V was pared by 0 bases and J by 3 bases, with 9 bases between. Germline CDR1 LGHNA, CDR2 YNFKEQ. The CDR3 nucleotides read TGTGCCAGCAGCCAAGAAGATACTTTCAATCAGCCCCAGCATTTT. Residues: CASSQEDTFNQPQHF.